These T cell receptor beta chains were read from a single sample in a study of T-cell memory formation after mild COVID-19. TCRdb re-called the 5' RACE reads with MiXCR, one entry per CDR3 protein. The top ten hold 2.4% of the sample, which has roughly 200,000 distinct CDR3 sequences, approximately 16% seen once. Material: PBMCs or a T cell subset sorted from them (not recorded which). These receptors were collected from an adult woman who had mild COVID-19 (a few samples of this study predate the infection). Cell type and time point are not known. Both conserved end residues are part of each CDR3. A D gene is named only where the DNA matches it firmly. Only some rows state a clone size, as once, few, many or a class for expanded clones.

D gene,V gene,clone size,J gene,CDR3 protein,CDR3 DNA
-,TRBV7-3,few,TRBJ2-1,CASSFASGVSYNEQFF,TGTGCCAGCAGCTTTGCCTCCGGGGTTTCCTACAATGAGCAGTTCTTC
-,TRBV7-2,few,TRBJ2-3,CASSLQGWVIVTDTQYF,TGTGCCAGCAGCCTGCAGGGCTGGGTTATAGTCACAGATACGCAGTATTTT
TRBD1,TRBV9,-,TRBJ2-3,CASSLTTGGRTDTQYF,TGTGCCAGCAGCCTCACAACAGGGGGGAGAACAGATACGCAGTATTTT
-,TRBV12-3/TRBV12-4,-,TRBJ1-4,CASSLGRGREKLFF,TGTGCCAGCAGTTTAGGAAGGGGACGGGAAAAACTGTTTTTT
TRBD1,TRBV3-1,many,TRBJ1-1,CASSQADRGRTEAFF,TGTGCCAGCAGCCAAGCGGACAGGGGTAGAACTGAAGCTTTCTTT
-,TRBV7-2,few,TRBJ2-1,CASRLEGGNEQFF,TGTGCCAGCAGACTGGAGGGCGGTAATGAGCAGTTCTTC
TRBD1,TRBV4-1,few,TRBJ2-7,CASKPGTGSYEQYF,TGCGCCAGCAAACCCGGGACAGGCTCCTACGAGCAGTACTTC
-,TRBV2,-,TRBJ2-7,CASTLGHFYEQYF,TGTGCCAGCACACTGGGACACTTCTACGAGCAGTACTTC
-,TRBV20-1,-,TRBJ2-1,CSATNPTTSYNEQFF,TGCAGTGCTACAAATCCTACAACCTCCTACAATGAGCAGTTCTTC
-,TRBV12-3/TRBV12-4,few,TRBJ1-4,CASSLNAREKLFF,TGTGCCAGCAGTTTAAACGCGAGGGAAAAACTGTTTTTT
-,TRBV6-2/TRBV6-3,few,TRBJ1-5,CASSYPDSGVQPQHF,TGTGCCAGCAGTTACCCAGACTCGGGGGTTCAGCCCCAGCATTTT
-,TRBV12-3/TRBV12-4,few,TRBJ1-2,CASSLGGNNYGYTF,TGTGCCAGCAGTTTGGGAGGGAATAACTATGGCTACACCTTC
-,TRBV5-1,-,TRBJ1-1,CASSSWTLNTEAFF,TGCGCCAGCAGCTCTTGGACACTGAACACTGAAGCTTTCTTT
TRBD1,TRBV29-1,few,TRBJ1-5,CSVTTGTGGQPQHF,TGCAGCGTCACAACCGGGACAGGGGGTCAGCCCCAGCATTTT
-,TRBV5-8,few,TRBJ2-2,CASSLGGRWGAENTGELFF,TGTGCCAGCAGCTTGGGGGGGCGTTGGGGCGCCGAGAACACCGGGGAGCTGTTTTTT
-,TRBV20-1,few,TRBJ1-1,CSTKVQTEAFF,TGCAGTACCAAGGTCCAGACTGAAGCTTTCTTT
-,TRBV29-1,-,TRBJ2-7,CSVEDRSREGREQYF,TGCAGCGTTGAAGATCGAAGCCGTGAAGGTAGAGAGCAGTACTTC
TRBD2,TRBV11-2,-,TRBJ2-3,CASSLAIAGGDTQYF,TGTGCCAGCAGCTTAGCTATAGCGGGGGGAGATACGCAGTATTTT
TRBD1,TRBV2,few,TRBJ1-4,CASSSGTGGGKLFF,TGTGCCAGCAGTTCTGGGACAGGGGGCGGAAAACTGTTTTTT
-,TRBV18,-,TRBJ2-2,CASSKRAGTTNTGELFF,TGTGCCAGCTCAAAGCGTGCCGGGACAACGAACACCGGGGAGCTGTTTTTT
TRBD2,TRBV2,medium-sized,TRBJ2-5,CASSEGPSGGPQWTQYF,TGTGCCAGCAGTGAAGGTCCTAGCGGGGGCCCTCAGTGGACCCAGTACTTC
TRBD2,TRBV5-1,few,TRBJ2-5,CASSIGTSGGGETQYF,TGCGCCAGCAGCATTGGGACTAGCGGCGGCGGGGAGACCCAGTACTTC
-,TRBV5-4,-,TRBJ2-3,CASSLEGNPDTQYF,TGTGCCAGCAGCTTGGAGGGGAATCCAGATACGCAGTATTTT
-,TRBV21-1,once,TRBJ2-5,CASSKACASGGAKTQYF,TGTGCCAGCAGCAAAGCGTGTGCTAGCGGGGGGGCAAAGACCCAGTACTTC
-,TRBV5-1,-,TRBJ2-2,CASNVGQRNTGELFF,TGCGCCAGCAACGTAGGGCAGAGGAACACCGGGGAGCTGTTTTTT
-,TRBV7-2,-,TRBJ1-1,CASSLEGRLNTEAFF,TGTGCCAGCAGCTTAGAGGGCAGATTGAACACTGAAGCTTTCTTT
-,TRBV20-1,-,TRBJ2-1,CSARTSPAYNEQFF,TGCAGTGCTAGAACTAGTCCCGCCTACAATGAGCAGTTCTTC
TRBD2,TRBV2,few,TRBJ2-1,CASSWTSGPVYEQFF,TGTGCCAGCAGTTGGACTAGCGGACCTGTTTATGAGCAGTTCTTC
-,TRBV2,-,TRBJ2-1,CASSEALGTYNEQFF,TGTGCCAGCAGTGAAGCGCTTGGGACCTACAATGAGCAGTTCTTC
TRBD1,TRBV5-1,few,TRBJ2-7,CASSLATGIYEQYF,TGCGCCAGCAGCCTCGCGACAGGGATCTACGAGCAGTACTTC
-,TRBV7-8,many,TRBJ2-2,CASSSQTGGNTGELFF,TGTGCCAGCAGCTCTCAGACGGGGGGCAACACCGGGGAGCTGTTTTTT
-,TRBV4-1,-,TRBJ2-3,CASSHRDISTDTQYF,TGCGCCAGCAGCCACAGGGACATTAGCACAGATACGCAGTATTTT